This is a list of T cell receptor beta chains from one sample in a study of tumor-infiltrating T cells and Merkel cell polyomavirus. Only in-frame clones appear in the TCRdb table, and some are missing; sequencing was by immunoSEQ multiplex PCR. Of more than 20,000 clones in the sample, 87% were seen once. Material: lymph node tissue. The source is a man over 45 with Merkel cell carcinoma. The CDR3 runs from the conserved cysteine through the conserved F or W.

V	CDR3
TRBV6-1	CASRLAGRSGELFF
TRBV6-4	CASSDGQGADTQYF
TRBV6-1	CASSGLGGGNQPQHF
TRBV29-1	CSVEDLRTGVSNYGYTF
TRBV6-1	CASSELTSGRHEQFF
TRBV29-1	CSVSFSTGDNTIYF
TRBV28	CASSPAGAGGAGELFF
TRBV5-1	CASSLGLTANTEAFF
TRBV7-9	CASSQQAYGYTF
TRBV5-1	CASSSATVGGTEAFF
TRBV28	CASSSRGGAFF
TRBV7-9	CASSFAPGTSGRGTDTQYF
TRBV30	CAWNDRANTEAFF
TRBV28	CASTPTRGGRREQYF
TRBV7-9	CASSLENTRATHGYTF
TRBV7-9	CASSLPGGGNTIYF
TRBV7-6	CASSPTTEGEQYF
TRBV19	CASISTTNRGSTF
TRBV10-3	CAAGLAGGGGELFF
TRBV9	CASSVGGTSGSYEQYF
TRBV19	CASSSTSTGYYGYTF
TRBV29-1	CSVSPGQVYEQYF
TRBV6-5	CASRRTNGNTIYF
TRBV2	CARGASGDYEQFF
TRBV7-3	CASSKDRSYEQYF
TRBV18	CASSPKGQGANPNYGYTF
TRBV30	CAEDSYGYTF
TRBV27	CASSPRGLSRSSHNEQFF
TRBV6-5	CASSYSTQGYGYTF
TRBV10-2	CASMSGTGPYEQYF
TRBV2	CASTFRGSSYEQYF
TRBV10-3	CAISPSGGQNIDEQFF
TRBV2	CASSEALPGEREGHEQYF
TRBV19	CASSIPNAGYYGYTF
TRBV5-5	CASSSVSGGGKNIQYF
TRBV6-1	CASSEAWGGYNEQFF
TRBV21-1	CASSQSPPQGDYGYTF
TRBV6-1	CASSGLDRGLPGEQFF
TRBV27	CASSSSGTSGTNSYNEQFF
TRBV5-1	CASSDGQVGNYGYTF
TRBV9	CASSPRTGTNTGELFF
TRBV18	CASSPLPRQGNSGNTIYF
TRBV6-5	CASSRQGEFGGYTF
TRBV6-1	CASSEWGGPYYGYTF
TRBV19	CASSAWTGDGYTF
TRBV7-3	CASSLWGQSSYNEQFF
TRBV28	CASSSLPTSGVYF
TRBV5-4	CASSLAGPNYNEQFF
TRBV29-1	CSVESWAAGGYGYTF